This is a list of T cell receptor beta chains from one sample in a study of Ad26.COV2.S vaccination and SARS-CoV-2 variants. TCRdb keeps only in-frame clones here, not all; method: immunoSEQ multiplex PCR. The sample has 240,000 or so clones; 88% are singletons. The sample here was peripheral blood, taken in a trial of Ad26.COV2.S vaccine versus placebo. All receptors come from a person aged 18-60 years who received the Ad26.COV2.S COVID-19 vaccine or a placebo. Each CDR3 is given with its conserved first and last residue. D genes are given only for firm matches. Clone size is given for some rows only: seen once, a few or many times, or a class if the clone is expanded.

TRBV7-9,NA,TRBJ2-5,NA,CASSPSRIGTQYF,TGTGCCAGCAGCCCCTCAAGGATTGGGACCCAGTACTTC
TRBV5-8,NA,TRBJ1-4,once,CASSLEGGSNEKLFF,TGTGCCAGCAGCTTGGAAGGGGGGTCCAATGAAAAACTGTTTTTT
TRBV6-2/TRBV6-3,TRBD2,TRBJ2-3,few,CASSYAASGADTQYF,TGTGCCAGCAGTTACGCGGCGAGCGGGGCAGATACGCAGTATTTT
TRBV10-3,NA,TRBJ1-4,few,CAIGAKNEKLFF,TGTGCCATCGGTGCAAAGAATGAAAAACTGTTTTTT
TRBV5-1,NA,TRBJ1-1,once,CASSLKARPLQPSRDTEAFF,TGCGCCAGCAGCTTAAAAGCCCGCCCCCTCCAACCCAGCCGGGACACTGAAGCTTTCTTT
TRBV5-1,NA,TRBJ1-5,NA,CASSSLGGAEQPQHF,TGCGCCAGCAGCTCGCTAGGCGGGGCGGAGCAGCCCCAGCATTTT
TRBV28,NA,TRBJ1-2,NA,CASRETGSYGYTF,TGTGCCAGCAGGGAGACAGGATCCTATGGCTACACCTTC
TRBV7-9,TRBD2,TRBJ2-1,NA,CASSPGTSGLDEQFF,TGTGCCAGCAGCCCCGGGACTAGCGGGTTGGATGAGCAGTTCTTC
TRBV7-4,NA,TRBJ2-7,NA,CASEQPHEQYF,TGTGCCAGCGAACAGCCCCACGAGCAGTACTTC
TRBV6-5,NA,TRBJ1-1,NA,CASSYFLGTEAFF,TGTGCCAGCAGTTACTTCCTGGGGACTGAAGCTTTCTTT
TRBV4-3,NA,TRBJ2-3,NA,CASSQDRADTSTDTQYF,TGCGCCAGCAGCCAAGATCGGGCCGATACTAGCACAGATACGCAGTATTTT
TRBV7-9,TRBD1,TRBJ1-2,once,CASSVLIGTDYGYTF,TGTGCCAGCAGCGTACTCATAGGGACAGACTATGGCTACACCTTC
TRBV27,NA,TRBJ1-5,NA,CASSFSGAGAQHF,TGTGCCAGCAGTTTCTCGGGGGCGGGGGCCCAGCATTTT
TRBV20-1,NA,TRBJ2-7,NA,CSARGGYEQYF,TGCAGTGCTAGAGGGGGGTACGAGCAGTACTTC
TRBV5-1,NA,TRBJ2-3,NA,CASSSRIPSTDTQYF,TGCGCCAGCAGCTCCAGGATTCCTAGCACAGATACGCAGTATTTT
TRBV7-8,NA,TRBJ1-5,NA,CASSPNRDSNQPQHF,TGTGCCAGCAGCCCCAACAGGGATAGCAATCAGCCCCAGCATTTT
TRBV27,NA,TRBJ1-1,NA,CASSSGMNTEAFF,TGTGCCAGCAGTTCTGGGATGAACACTGAAGCTTTCTTT
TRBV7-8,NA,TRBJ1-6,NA,CASSPRLHSPLHF,TGTGCCAGCAGCCCGCGTCTCCATTCACCCCTCCACTTT
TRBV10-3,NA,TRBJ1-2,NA,CAISDGGRLPGYTF,TGTGCCATCAGTGACGGGGGGCGCTTGCCTGGCTACACCTTC
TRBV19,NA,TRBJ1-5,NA,CASSMGRGTYQPQHF,TGTGCCAGTAGTATGGGAAGGGGGACTTATCAGCCCCAGCATTTT
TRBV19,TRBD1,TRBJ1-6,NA,CASSIVGFGGQSYSPLHF,TGTGCCAGTAGTATAGTTGGTTTTGGGGGACAGTCGTATTCACCCCTCCACTTT
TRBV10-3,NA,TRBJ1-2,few,CAISDETLRGYGYTF,TGTGCCATCAGTGACGAAACTTTACGGGGTTATGGCTACACCTTC
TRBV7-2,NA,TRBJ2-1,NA,CASSLGLWVGDEQFF,TGTGCCAGCAGCTTAGGCTTGTGGGTTGGGGATGAGCAGTTCTTC
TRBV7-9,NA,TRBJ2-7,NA,CASSLPPDNYEQYF,TGTGCCAGCAGCTTGCCCCCGGACAATTACGAGCAGTACTTC
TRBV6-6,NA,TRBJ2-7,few,CASSPPGRLSYEQYF,TGTGCCAGCAGTCCCCCGGGACGGCTCTCCTACGAGCAGTACTTC
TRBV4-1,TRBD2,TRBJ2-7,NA,CASSQAPGLAYYEQYF,TGCGCCAGCAGCCAAGCTCCGGGACTAGCGTACTACGAGCAGTACTTC
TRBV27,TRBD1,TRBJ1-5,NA,CASSLHTPPGYRGLSRGQPQHF,TGTGCCAGCAGTTTACACACACCCCCGGGGTACAGGGGATTATCCAGGGGGCAGCCCCAGCATTTT
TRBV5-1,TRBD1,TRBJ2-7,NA,CASSAGGTGVRNEQYF,TGCGCCAGCAGCGCGGGCGGGACAGGGGTCAGAAACGAGCAGTACTTC
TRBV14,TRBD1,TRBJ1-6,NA,CASSQRGQGAYNSPLHF,TGTGCCAGCAGCCAACGGGGACAGGGGGCTTATAATTCACCCCTCCACTTT
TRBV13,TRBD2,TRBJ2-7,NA,CASSAGLAGVGDEQYF,TGTGCCAGCAGCGCGGGACTAGCGGGAGTTGGGGACGAGCAGTACTTC
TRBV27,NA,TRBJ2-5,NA,CASSSPGHLEETQYF,TGTGCCAGCAGTTCACCGGGTCACCTGGAGGAGACCCAGTACTTC
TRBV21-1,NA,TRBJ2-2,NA,CASSPRDRGLEDSRFANTGELFF,TGTGCCAGCAGCCCGAGGGACAGGGGGTTGGAAGACTCAAGGTTCGCGAACACCGGGGAGCTGTTTTTT
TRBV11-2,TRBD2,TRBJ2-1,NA,CASSYSVAGGWNEQFF,TGTGCCAGCAGCTATAGCGTAGCGGGAGGGTGGAATGAGCAGTTCTTC
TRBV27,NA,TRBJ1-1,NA,CASRANTEAFF,TGTGCCAGCAGGGCTAACACTGAAGCTTTCTTT
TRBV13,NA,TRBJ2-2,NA,CASSLLQNTGELFF,TGTGCCAGCAGCTTACTGCAGAACACCGGGGAGCTGTTTTTT
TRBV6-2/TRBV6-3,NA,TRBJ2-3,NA,CASSYSGATDTQYF,TGTGCCAGCAGTTACTCGGGTGCGACAGATACGCAGTATTTT
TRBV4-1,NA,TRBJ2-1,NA,CASSQDGGGPDEQFF,TGCGCCAGCAGCCAAGATGGGGGGGGGCCGGACGAGCAGTTCTTC
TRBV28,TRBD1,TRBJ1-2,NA,CASSSDRAHYGYTF,TGTGCCAGCAGTTCGGACAGGGCGCACTATGGCTACACCTTC
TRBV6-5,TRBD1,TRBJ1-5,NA,CASSYRQGNQPQHF,TGTGCCAGCAGTTATCGACAGGGTAATCAGCCCCAGCATTTT
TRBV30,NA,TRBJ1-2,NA,CAWSGRGNYGYTF,TGTGCCTGGAGTGGCCGGGGCAACTATGGCTACACCTTC
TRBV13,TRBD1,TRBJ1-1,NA,CASSLEGQGGTEAFF,TGTGCCAGCAGCTTAGAAGGACAGGGGGGCACTGAAGCTTTCTTT
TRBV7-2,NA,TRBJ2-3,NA,CASSLGLGGRTDTQYF,TGTGCCAGCAGCTTAGGTTTGGGGGGACGTACAGATACGCAGTATTTT
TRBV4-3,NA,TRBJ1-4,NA,CASSQDSSGGKLFF,TGCGCCAGCAGCCAAGACAGTTCTGGGGGAAAACTGTTTTTT
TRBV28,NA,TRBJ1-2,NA,CASSSTMENYGYTF,TGTGCCAGCAGCTCAACTATGGAGAACTATGGCTACACCTTC
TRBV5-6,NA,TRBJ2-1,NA,CASSWGYNEQFF,TGTGCCAGCAGCTGGGGTTACAATGAGCAGTTCTTC
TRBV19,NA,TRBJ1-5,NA,CASSDRTQPQHF,TGTGCCAGTAGTGATAGAACCCAGCCCCAGCATTTT
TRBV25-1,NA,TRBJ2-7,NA,CASSDPTVNSFYEQYF,TGTGCCAGCAGTGACCCCACTGTAAACAGTTTCTACGAGCAGTACTTC
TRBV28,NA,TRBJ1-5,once,CASSLQGNGQPQHF,TGTGCCAGCAGTTTACAAGGGAATGGTCAGCCCCAGCATTTT
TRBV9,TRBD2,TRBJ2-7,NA,CASSVEWTSGEQYF,TGTGCCAGCAGCGTAGAATGGACTAGTGGCGAGCAGTACTTC
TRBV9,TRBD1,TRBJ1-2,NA,CASSAGQGQRDYGYTF,TGTGCCAGCAGCGCCGGACAGGGGCAAAGGGACTATGGCTACACCTTC
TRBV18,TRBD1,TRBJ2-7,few,CASFSGQGISYEQYF,TGTGCCAGCTTCTCGGGACAGGGGATCTCCTACGAGCAGTACTTC
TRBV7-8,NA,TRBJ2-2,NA,CASSLGRVNTGELFF,TGTGCCAGCAGCTTAGGCAGGGTCAACACCGGGGAGCTGTTTTTT
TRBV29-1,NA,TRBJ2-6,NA,CSVEATSSGANVLTF,TGCAGCGTTGAGGCCACCTCCTCTGGGGCCAACGTCCTGACTTTC